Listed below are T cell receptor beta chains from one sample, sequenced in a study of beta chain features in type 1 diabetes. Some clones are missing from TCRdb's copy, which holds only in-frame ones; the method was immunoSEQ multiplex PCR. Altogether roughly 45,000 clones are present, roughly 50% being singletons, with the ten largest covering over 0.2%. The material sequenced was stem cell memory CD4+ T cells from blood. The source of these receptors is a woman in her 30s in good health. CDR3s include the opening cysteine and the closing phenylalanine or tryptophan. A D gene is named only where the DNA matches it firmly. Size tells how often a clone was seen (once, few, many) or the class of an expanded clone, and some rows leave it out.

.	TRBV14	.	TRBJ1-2	TGTGCCAGCAGCCAGCAACAGGAGGGGCATGGCTACACCTTC	CASSQQQEGHGYTF
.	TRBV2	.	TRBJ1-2	TGTGCCAGCTATTTAAGGCGGATCTATGGCTACACCTTC	CASYLRRIYGYTF
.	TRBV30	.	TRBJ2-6	TGTGCCCTCTCTGAGGCCTCTGGGGCCAACGTCCTGACTTTC	CALSEASGANVLTF
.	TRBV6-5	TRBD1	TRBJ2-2	TGTGCCAGCAGTTACGGACAGGGCTCGAACACCGGGGAGCTGTTTTTT	CASSYGQGSNTGELFF
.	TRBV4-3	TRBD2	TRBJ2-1	TGCGCCAGCAGCCACCGCGGACTAGCGGGAGAAGGTGAGCAGTTCTTC	CASSHRGLAGEGEQFF
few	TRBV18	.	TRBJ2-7	TGTGCCAGCTCACCGCCCGGAAGGGGCTACGAGCAGTACTTC	CASSPPGRGYEQYF
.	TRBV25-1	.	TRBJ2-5	TGTGCCAGCAGTGATACCGCAGGGAGGTACCAAGAGACCCAGTACTTC	CASSDTAGRYQETQYF
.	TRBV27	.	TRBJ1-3	TGTGCCAGCAGTACTCGATATGGAAACACCATATATTTT	CASSTRYGNTIYF
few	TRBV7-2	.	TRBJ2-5	TGTGCCAGCAGCTCCCCTACGGGAGAGACCCAGTACTTC	CASSSPTGETQYF
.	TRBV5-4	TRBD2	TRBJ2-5	TGTGCCAGCGGCCCGGGACTAGCGGGGGGACAAGAGACCCAGTACTTC	CASGPGLAGGQETQYF
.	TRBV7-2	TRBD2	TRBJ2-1	TGTGCCAGCACCCGCGGGCTAGCGGCCGAAGAGCAGTTCTTC	CASTRGLAAEEQFF
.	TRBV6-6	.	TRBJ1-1	TGTGCCAGCACGGAGGAGCTGAACACTGAAGCTTTCTTT	CASTEELNTEAFF
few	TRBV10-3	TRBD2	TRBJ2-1	TGTGCCATCAGGACTAGCGGGAGAGGAGATGAGCAGTTCTTC	CAIRTSGRGDEQFF
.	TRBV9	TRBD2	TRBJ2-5	TGTGCCAGCAGCGTAGGGGGAGGGGAGACCCAGTACTTC	CASSVGGGETQYF
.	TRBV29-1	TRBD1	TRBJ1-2	TGCAGCGTTGAAGATCTGTCGCAGGGGGGTGGCTACACCTTC	CSVEDLSQGGGYTF
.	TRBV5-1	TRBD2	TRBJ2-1	TGCGCCAGCAGGGCGGGAGGGCCAAATAGTGAGCAGTTCTTC	CASRAGGPNSEQFF